These T cell receptor beta chains were read from a single sample in a study of molecular identifiers for immune sequencing clone quantification. Via MiXCR, TCRdb re-called the PCR reads, giving one row per CDR3 protein. The sample yields around 320,000 distinct CDR3 sequences, about 22% seen once. The sample consisted of naive CD8+ T cells from blood, with Jurkat cell RNA spiked in. The receptors here all came from a human donor in good health. Some libraries in this study had Jurkat cell RNA spiked in. Both conserved end residues are part of each CDR3. The order of the fields is D gene, V gene, clone size, J gene, CDR3 DNA, CDR3 protein. The D gene is left open where the match is weak. Not every row has a clone size; where given, it reads once, few, many or a size class.

TRBD1	TRBV12-3/TRBV12-4	few	TRBJ2-3	TGTGCCAGCAGTCTTAGCCTCGGAGGGGACAGGGCCACAGATACGCAGTATTTT	CASSLSLGGDRATDTQYF
.	TRBV15	few	TRBJ1-2	TGTGCCACCAGCAGAGATATGGGGAGCATCGGGGATGGCTACACCTTC	CATSRDMGSIGDGYTF
.	TRBV4-3	few	TRBJ1-4	TGCGCCAGCAGCCAACGAGGGGGACCGCTCGACGAAAAACTGTTTTTT	CASSQRGGPLDEKLFF
.	TRBV4-3	.	TRBJ1-1	TGCGCCAGCAGCCAAGACAGGGTTTACACTGAAGCTTTCTTT	CASSQDRVYTEAFF
.	TRBV2	.	TRBJ2-7	TGTGCCAGCAGTGAAGATTGGAGTCTAGGCGACGAGCAGTACTTC	CASSEDWSLGDEQYF
.	TRBV12-3/TRBV12-4	many	TRBJ1-2	TGTGCCAGCAGCCTGGAACAGGGCTATGGCTACACCTTC	CASSLEQGYGYTF
.	TRBV20-1	.	TRBJ2-2	TGCAGTGCTTTTTTAGGGGGCGGGGAGCTGTTTTTT	CSAFLGGGELFF
.	TRBV9	many	TRBJ2-7	TGTGCCAGCAGCGTAACAGGGCAGGACGAGCAGTACTTC	CASSVTGQDEQYF
TRBD2	TRBV27	.	TRBJ2-7	TGTGCCAGCAGTCCCCAGCGGGAGTCATCCTACGAGCAGTACTTC	CASSPQRESSYEQYF
.	TRBV12-3/TRBV12-4	.	TRBJ1-1	TGTGCCAGCAGCCTTGAGAGGGGGGGGGAGGACACTGAAGCTTTCTTT	CASSLERGGEDTEAFF
TRBD1	TRBV19	few	TRBJ2-5	TGTGCCAGTAGCGACAGGGGTTCAGAGACCCAGTACTTC	CASSDRGSETQYF
.	TRBV6-2/TRBV6-3	few	TRBJ2-7	TGTGCCAGCAGTTCGGTTGGGGAGCAGTACTTC	CASSSVGEQYF
.	TRBV6-6	many	TRBJ2-3	TGTGCCAGCAGTACTTTAGGGGGGGCAAATACGCAGTATTTT	CASSTLGGANTQYF
.	TRBV19	few	TRBJ1-5	TGTGCCAGTAGTATGGCGTCGCGGGGCAGCAATCAGCCCCAGCATTTT	CASSMASRGSNQPQHF
.	TRBV20-1	.	TRBJ1-2	TGCAGTGCCGTGCCAAGGACTAACTATGGCTACACCTTC	CSAVPRTNYGYTF
.	TRBV11-3	few	TRBJ2-7	TGTGCCAGCAGCCCCGGGGTAGGGTCCGGCTACGAGCAGTACTTC	CASSPGVGSGYEQYF
.	TRBV11-3	few	TRBJ2-1	TGTGCCAGCAGCTTAGTAGCAAATGAGCAGTTCTTC	CASSLVANEQFF
.	TRBV7-9	many	TRBJ1-1	TGTGCCAGCAGCCCAGGGGAGGGAATGAACACTGAAGCTTTCTTT	CASSPGEGMNTEAFF
TRBD2	TRBV20-1	.	TRBJ2-7	TGCAGTGCTAGAAATCTCCTAGCGGAAGACTACGAGCAGTACTTC	CSARNLLAEDYEQYF
.	TRBV7-6	.	TRBJ1-1	TGTGCCAGCAGCCCCCGCGAAGCAGGTGAAGCTTTCTTT	CASSPREAGEAFF
.	TRBV6-5	many	TRBJ2-3	TGTGCCAGCAGTTACTCCCCTAGGTGGGACCGCACAGATACGCAGTATTTT	CASSYSPRWDRTDTQYF
TRBD2	TRBV27	.	TRBJ2-1	TGTGCCAGCAGTTTAAGCAGCGGGGGGGCTTCCTACAATGAGCAGTTCTTC	CASSLSSGGASYNEQFF
.	TRBV29-1	many	TRBJ2-7	TGCAGCGTTATGGGGACCAAGCCATACGAGCAGTACTTC	CSVMGTKPYEQYF
.	TRBV7-9	.	TRBJ2-3	TGTGCCAGCAGCAACCTGCGGGTAGCGCCAAGGGGTACGCAGTATTTT	CASSNLRVAPRGTQYF
TRBD2	TRBV2	few	TRBJ2-2	TGTGCCAGCAGGTTCCCGGGACTAGCGGGGGGCTACGCGAACACCGGGGAGCTGTTTTTT	CASRFPGLAGGYANTGELFF
.	TRBV7-9	.	TRBJ2-7	TGTGCCAGCAGCTTGACAACAGGTCCGTCCGGCGAGCAGTACTTC	CASSLTTGPSGEQYF
TRBD2	TRBV7-2	many	TRBJ2-6	TGTGCCAGCTCCGGGCTAGCGGGAGAGTCTGGGGCCAACGTCCTGACTTTC	CASSGLAGESGANVLTF
.	TRBV13	few	TRBJ2-2	TGTGCCAGCAGCTTAAGAGTTTCATGGACAGCTACGACCGGGGAGCTGTTTTTT	CASSLRVSWTATTGELFF
.	TRBV7-9	many	TRBJ1-1	TGTGCCAGCAGCCTCCCTAGGGAGGGCACTGAAGCTTTCTTT	CASSLPREGTEAFF
.	TRBV6-2/TRBV6-3	few	TRBJ2-1	TGTGCCAGCAGTCCGCCCAGTGGTGAGCAGTTCTTC	CASSPPSGEQFF
.	TRBV20-1	.	TRBJ2-6	TGCAGTGCTAGAGCGCTCGAATCTGGGGCCCACGTCCTGCCTTTC	CSARALESGAHVLPF
TRBD1	TRBV10-3	.	TRBJ2-7	TGTGCCATCAGTGCTATAAGGGGGCTGAATATCTCCTACGAGCAGTACTTC	CAISAIRGLNISYEQYF
TRBD1	TRBV28	few	TRBJ2-7	TGTGCCAGCAGTTTAACAGGGGGAAACCGAATGGCCTACTACGAGCAGTACTTC	CASSLTGGNRMAYYEQYF
.	TRBV20-1	.	TRBJ2-7	TGCAGTGCGAAGGAGGCTTACGAGCAGTACTTC	CSAKEAYEQYF
.	TRBV6-5	many	TRBJ1-1	TGTGCCAGCAGTTACTCGAGTACATATAGTGATGAAGCTTTCTTT	CASSYSSTYSDEAFF
TRBD1	TRBV6-1	.	TRBJ1-5	TGTGCCAGCAGCCACGTATGGGGGAGGCAGGGGACAGCGAGCAATCAGCCCCAGCATTTT	CASSHVWGRQGTASNQPQHF
.	TRBV12-3/TRBV12-4	many	TRBJ2-3	TGTGCCAGCAGCAGCGATGCCGACAGGAATCAAGATACGCAGTATTTT	CASSSDADRNQDTQYF
.	TRBV11-2	.	TRBJ1-1	TGTGCCAGCAGCTTATTAAGGGACAAACACACTGAAGCTTTCTTT	CASSLLRDKHTEAFF
.	TRBV28	.	TRBJ1-1	TGTGCCAGCAGTTTATTGTACAACACTGAAGCTTTCTTT	CASSLLYNTEAFF
.	TRBV27	.	TRBJ2-7	TGTGCCAGCAGTTTTGGGCCGACCTACGGGCAGTACTTC	CASSFGPTYGQYF
TRBD2	TRBV12-3/TRBV12-4	.	TRBJ2-2	TGTGCCAGCACCTCGGTGGTAGCGGGCCCTCTCGGGGGGGAGCTGTTTTTT	CASTSVVAGPLGGELFF
.	TRBV30	many	TRBJ1-5	TGTGCCTGGAGCCAGTTATCCAGCAATCAGCCCCAGCATTTT	CAWSQLSSNQPQHF
.	TRBV5-4	many	TRBJ2-5	TGTGCCAGCAGCTTGGAGGGGGTAGCGGAGACCCAGTACTTC	CASSLEGVAETQYF
.	TRBV7-9	many	TRBJ1-4	TGCGCCAGCAGTCTTGGAGGTGAAAAACTGTTTTTT	CASSLGGEKLFF
.	TRBV3-1	.	TRBJ1-2	TGTGCCAGCAGCCAAGATGTCCAGGCCAGGGAGGATGGCTACACCTTC	CASSQDVQAREDGYTF
.	TRBV29-1	many	TRBJ1-2	TGCAGCGTTCCCCACCCTGAGGGGGAAGTAGGCGGCTACACCTTC	CSVPHPEGEVGGYTF
TRBD2	TRBV27	few	TRBJ2-7	TGTGCCAGCAGTCTCGCATCTAGCGGGGGAACCTACGAGCAGTACTTC	CASSLASSGGTYEQYF
.	TRBV4-3	.	TRBJ2-7	TGCGCCAGCAGCCAAGCTAGAGACTACGAGCAGTACTTC	CASSQARDYEQYF
TRBD1	TRBV2	few	TRBJ2-7	TGTGCCAGCAGCGTAGGACAGGGCTACCCCTACGAGCAGTACTTC	CASSVGQGYPYEQYF
TRBD1	TRBV6-5	many	TRBJ1-6	TGTGCCAGCAAGTTATCCCTGGACAGGAATTCACCCCTCCACTTT	CASKLSLDRNSPLHF
.	TRBV5-6	.	TRBJ1-4	TGTGCCAGCAGCTTGGCCGATGGGGCGGTAGGTGAAAAACCGTTTTTT	CASSLADGAVGEKPFF
TRBD1	TRBV24-1	many	TRBJ2-1	TGTGCCACCAGTGACTGGGACAGGGATGAGCAGTTCTTC	CATSDWDRDEQFF
TRBD2	TRBV19	few	TRBJ2-3	TGTGCCAGTAGTAGGGGACTAGCGGGAGTCGACCCAGATACGCAGTATTTT	CASSRGLAGVDPDTQYF
.	TRBV4-1	.	TRBJ2-1	TGCGCCAGCAGCCAGAGAACAGGATACAATGAGCAGTTCTTC	CASSQRTGYNEQFF
TRBD1	TRBV12-3/TRBV12-4	many	TRBJ1-1	TGTGCCAGCAGTTTAGGGGACAGGGTATACACTGAAGCTTTCTTT	CASSLGDRVYTEAFF
.	TRBV19	.	TRBJ2-5	TGTGCCAGTAGACCGGACGGGAGAGGTGAGACCCAGTACTTC	CASRPDGRGETQYF
.	TRBV20-1	.	TRBJ1-6	TGCAGTGCTAGTGGACAGACGAGCTCCTATAATTCACCCCTCCACTTT	CSASGQTSSYNSPLHF
TRBD2	TRBV29-1	many	TRBJ2-2	TGCAGCGTTGAGGGGACTAGCGGGAGGACCGGGGAGCTGTTTTTT	CSVEGTSGRTGELFF